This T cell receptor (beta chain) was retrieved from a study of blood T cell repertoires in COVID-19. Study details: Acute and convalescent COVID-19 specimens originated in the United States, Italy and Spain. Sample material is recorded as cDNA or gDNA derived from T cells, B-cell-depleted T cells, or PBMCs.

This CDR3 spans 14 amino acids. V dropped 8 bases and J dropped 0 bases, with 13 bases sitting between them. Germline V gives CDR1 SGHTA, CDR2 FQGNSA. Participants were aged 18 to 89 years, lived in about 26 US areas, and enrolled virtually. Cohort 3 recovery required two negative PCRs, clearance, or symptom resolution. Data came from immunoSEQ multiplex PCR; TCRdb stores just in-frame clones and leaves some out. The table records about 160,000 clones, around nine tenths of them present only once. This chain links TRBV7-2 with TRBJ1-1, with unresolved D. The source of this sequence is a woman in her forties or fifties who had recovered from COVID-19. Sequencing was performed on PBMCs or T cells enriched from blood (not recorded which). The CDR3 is CASRPGLMNTEAFF. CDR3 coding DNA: TGTGCCAGCCGTCCTGGACTCATGAACACTGAAGCTTTCTTT.